The 22 T cell receptor beta chains given below trace back to one sample, sequenced in a study of T-cell reconstitution after alpha-beta-depleted transplantation in children. Researchers prepared the TCRbeta library using unique molecular identifiers, the study reports. TCRdb analysed the PCR reads with MiXCR anew, one entry per CDR3 protein. In the table there are roughly 400,000 distinct CDR3 sequences, over 40% of which are singletons. The sample was PBMCs, taken before TCRalphabeta/CD19-depleted stem cell transplant. The receptors stem from a girl aged 2 to 9 with aplastic anemia, due to receive a stem cell transplant.

V is TRBV7-2 and J is TRBJ2-5, with D possibly matching TRBD2 (7 bases). Germline CDR1 SGHTA, CDR2 FQGNSA. Deletions cut 5 bases from V and 6 bases from J, with 13 bases between. The CDR3 is 13 residues long. In DNA, the CDR3 is TGTGCCAGCAGCAGGGGGGGCGAGAAGACCCAGTACTTC. This gives the protein CASSRGGEKTQYF. The complete variable domain, with remaining parts taken from reference TRBV7-2 and TRBJ2-5, reads GAGVSQSPSNKVTEKGKDVELRCDPISGHTALYWYRQSLGQGLEFLIYFQGNSAPDKSGLPSDRFSAERTGGSVSTLTIQRTQQEDSAVYLCASSRGGEKTQYFGPGTRLLVL.

The sample holds a few counts of this clonotype. CDR3 DNA: TGTGCCAGCAGCCCGACAGGGTACTCCTACGAGCAGTACTTC. Translation: CASSPTGYSYEQYF. V usage is TRBV27 and J usage is TRBJ2-7; 7 bases map to TRBD1. Losses at the gene ends were 6 bases for V and 0 bases for J; bases not matched to a gene: 5. CDR3 size: 14 residues. From germline, CDR1 is MNHEY and CDR2 SMNVEV (reference sequence).

The chain combines TRBV6-4 with TRBJ2-3, with 10 positions matching TRBD1. The CDR3 runs to 19 residues. V shed 8 bases and J 6 bases; nucleotides not matched to a gene: 23. CDR1 and CDR2 from the germline V gene are MRHNA and SNTAGT. Written as DNA, the CDR3 is TGTGCCAGCTGCCCCGGGACAGGGGTTCTGGGGACGGCCATCGATACGCAGTATTTT. Translation: CASCPGTGVLGTAIDTQYF.

This clonotype was seen a handful of times. This chain uses TRBV12-3 or TRBV12-4 with TRBJ1-3; D call uncertain. This CDR3 spans 12 amino acids. V was shortened by 3 bases and J by 5 bases, with 5 bases between the two germline ends. CDR3 region: CASSFGRNTIYF. Here the CDR3 DNA reads TGTGCCAGCAGTTTCGGGAGAAACACCATATATTTT.

This CDR3 reads CSALTDQNTGELFF. The CDR3 DNA is TGCAGTGCCCTGACGGATCAGAACACCGGGGAGCTGTTTTTT. The rearrangement uses TRBV20-1 and TRBJ2-2; D remains ambiguous. This CDR3 region has 14 residues. Looked up from germline, CDR1 is DFQATT and CDR2 is SNEGSKA (reference sequence). V dropped 6 bases and J dropped 1 base, with 12 bases sitting between them.

The chain has TRBV5-1 and TRBJ2-1, with 7 bases matching TRBD2. The CDR3 spans 14 residues. Germline values: CDR1 SGHRS, CDR2 YFSETQ. J gave up 6 bases and V 1 base, and 4 bases lay outside the gene matches. CDR3 residues: CASSLLADPNEQFF. In DNA, the CDR3 is TGCGCCAGCAGCTTGCTAGCGGACCCCAATGAGCAGTTCTTC.

This chain joins TRBV20-1 and TRBJ2-1, with no clear D. Germline V CDR1 and CDR2: DFQATT, SNEGSKA (reference sequence). This CDR3 has 13 amino acids. V lost 0 bases to trimming and J lost 6 bases, with 9 bases between them. The CDR3 is CSARDSQSNEQFF. CDR3 nucleotides: TGCAGTGCTAGAGATAGCCAGTCCAATGAGCAGTTCTTC.

The chain joins TRBV18 to TRBJ1-1; D may be TRBD1 (5 bases). Per the germline V gene, CDR1 is KGHSH and CDR2 is LQKENI. Trimming shortened V by 0 bases and J by 4 bases, and 12 bases separated the two germline ends. CDR3 length: 15 residues. CDR3 coding DNA: TGTGCCAGCTCACCACCGCAGGCGAGGGGCACTGAAGCTTTCTTT. Its translation: CASSPPQARGTEAFF.

This chain joins TRBV5-1 and TRBJ2-3, with D maybe TRBD1 (7 bases). CDR1 and CDR2 (germline): SGHRS, YFSETQ. The CDR3 is made up of 15 amino acids. The V gene lost 4 bases and the J gene lost 0 bases, with 12 bases spanning the gap. CDR3 bases: TGCGCCAGCAGCCTGGAGGGGGCTAGCACAGATACGCAGTATTTT. It translates to CASSLEGASTDTQYF. The full variable domain, completed using reference TRBV5-1 and TRBJ2-3, is KAGVTQTPRYLIKTRGQQVTLSCSPISGHRSVSWYQQTPGQGLQFLFEYFSETQRNKGNFPGRFSGRQFSNSRSEMNVSTLELGDSALYLCASSLEGASTDTQYFGPGTRLTVL.

The CDR3 nucleotides are TGTGCCAGCGTCCCCAGTGGTGGCGGGGGGTTACAAGAGACCCAGTACTTC. Translating it yields CASVPSGGGGLQETQYF. The chain links TRBV7-3 to TRBJ2-5; 8 positions agree with TRBD2. The trim removed 8 bases at V and 2 bases at J, leaving 16 bases unmatched. Germline V lookup: CDR1 SGHTA, CDR2 FQGTGA. The CDR3 is 17 amino acids.

This clonotype occurred a few times. This chain uses TRBV27 with TRBJ2-7; TRBD2 matches 8 bases. Trimming cost V 4 bases and J 4 bases; bases outside gene matches: 6. Germline V gene sequence: CDR1 MNHEY, CDR2 SMNVEV (reference sequence). The CDR3 spans 14 residues. The CDR3: CASSSGAGGYEQYF. The CDR3 DNA reads TGTGCCAGCAGTTCCGGCGCGGGGGGATACGAGCAGTACTTC.

The chain uses TRBV10-3 and TRBJ2-5; no clear D gene. Germline V gives CDR1 ENHRY, CDR2 SYGVKD. There are 14 residues in the CDR3. The V end was cut by 3 bases, the J end by 2 bases, with 10 bases between. The CDR3 sequence: CAISDRTLQETQYF. The CDR3 DNA follows: TGTGCCATCAGTGATAGGACGCTGCAAGAGACCCAGTACTTC.

The count of this clonotype is one. The V gene is TRBV2, the J gene TRBJ1-5, with D perhaps matching TRBD1 (6 bases). The CDR3 is made up of 15 amino acids. V was pared by 6 bases and J by 11 bases, with 23 bases between. Germline CDR1 SNHLY, CDR2 FYNNEI. The CDR3 DNA is TGTGCCAGCAGGCAAACAGGGCTCGAGGCTAAGTCCCAGCATTTT. Amino acids: CASRQTGLEAKSQHF. The full variable domain, rest sourced from reference TRBV2 and TRBJ1-5, is EPEVTQTPSHQVTQMGQEVILRCVPISNHLYFYWYRQILGQKVEFLVSFYNNEISEKSEIFDDQFSVERPDGSNFTLKIRSTKLEDSAMYFCASRQTGLEAKSQHFGDGTRLSIL.

Ten or more counts support this clonotype. V is TRBV11-2 and J is TRBJ1-1, with a possible D match to TRBD1 (5 bases). The V and J ends lost 4 bases and 1 base respectively, with 7 bases between them. From germline, CDR1 is SGHAT and CDR2 FQNNGV. The CDR3 covers 13 residues. CDR3 protein: CASSWGPNTEAFF. In nucleotides, the CDR3 is TGTGCCAGCAGCTGGGGACCGAACACTGAAGCTTTCTTT.

This clonotype was seen a few times. This chain joins TRBV27 and TRBJ1-5; D gene unclear. This CDR3 spans 12 amino acids. V lost 3 bases, J lost 4 bases, and 4 bases lay in between. Germline loops: CDR1 MNHEY, CDR2 SMNVEV (reference sequence). As DNA, the CDR3 is TGTGCCAGCAGTTTTCAGAATCAGCCCCAGCATTTT. This codes for CASSFQNQPQHF.

This clonotype was counted only a few times. The V and J genes are TRBV7-2 and TRBJ2-5; no firm D call. V was pared by 1 base and J by 3 bases, with 9 bases between. The CDR3 is 14 residues long. Looked up from germline, CDR1 is SGHTA and CDR2 is FQGNSA. CDR3 sequence reads: CASSLEGTKETQYF. The DNA for the CDR3 is TGTGCCAGCAGCTTAGAGGGCACGAAAGAGACCCAGTACTTC.

J is TRBJ2-3 and V is TRBV5-5; either TRBD1 or TRBD2 may supply D (5 bases each). Trimming cost V 4 bases and J 8 bases, with 8 bases left between them. Germline-derived CDR1 and CDR2 are SGHKS and YYEKEE (reference sequence). This CDR3 is built from 11 residues. The chain's CDR3 is CASSEGFTQYF. CDR3 DNA sequence: TGTGCCAGCAGCGAGGGGTTTACGCAGTATTTT.

The chain combines TRBV11-1 with TRBJ2-2, with 8 bases fitting TRBD1. Trimming at V came to 5 bases and at J to 3 bases, leaving 14 bases not matched to a gene. The CDR3 loop spans 18 amino acids. Germline CDR1 SGHAT, CDR2 FQDESV (reference sequence). The DNA of the CDR3 is TGTGCCAGCAGCCGCCCGGCGATCCAGGGGGCTGACACCGGGGAGCTGTTTTTT. It encodes CASSRPAIQGADTGELFF. Full variable domain (outside the CDR3, taken from reference TRBV11-1 and TRBJ2-2): EAEVAQSPRYKITEKSQAVAFWCDPISGHATLYWYRQILGQGPELLVQFQDESVVDDSQLPKDRFSAERLKGVDSTLKIQPAELGDSAMYLCASSRPAIQGADTGELFFGEGSRLTVL.

The chain carries TRBV12-3 or TRBV12-4 and TRBJ1-5; D is uncertain. With 5 bases removed from V and 5 bases from J, the gap between germline ends came to 10 bases. The CDR3 is 13 amino acids. CDR3 nucleotides: TGTGCCAGCAGTCGGAAGGAGGATCAGCCCCAGCATTTT. This codes for CASSRKEDQPQHF.

This clonotype was counted at least ten times. The V call is TRBV20-1, the J call TRBJ1-3, with unresolved D. The germline CDR1 and CDR2 sequences are DFQATT and SNEGSKA (reference sequence). Trimming took off 2 bases at V and 9 bases at J, with 14 bases between the two ends. The CDR3 spans 13 residues. In DNA form, the CDR3 reads TGCAGTGCTAGACCACCTCTCTTAAGCACCATATATTTT. The encoded protein is CSARPPLLSTIYF.

The J gene is TRBJ2-6, the V gene TRBV4-3, with D possibly being TRBD1 (5 bases). CDR1 LGHNA and CDR2 YSLEER come from the germline V gene. Deletions cut 0 bases from V and 4 bases from J, with 13 bases between. The CDR3 has 17 residues. The chain's CDR3 is CASSQDGATAGANVLTF. The CDR3 DNA sequence: TGCGCCAGCAGCCAAGATGGAGCGACAGCCGGGGCCAACGTCCTGACTTTC.

This clonotype was recorded at least ten times. The chain links TRBV5-1 to TRBJ1-1; a weak D match, TRBD1 (5 bases). Germline V gene sequence: CDR1 SGHRS, CDR2 YFSETQ. This CDR3 comprises 13 residues. Trimming left V 7 bases short and J 4 bases short, with 14 bases between. CDR3 protein: CASRRGGGTEAFF. The CDR3 DNA reads as TGCGCCAGCCGACGTGGGGGGGGCACTGAAGCTTTCTTT.